This T cell receptor beta chain emerged from a study of cytomegalovirus exposure and HLA in healthy donors. CDR1 is LNHDA, CDR2 SQIVND, per germline (reference sequence). V lost 4 bases, J lost 0 bases, and 13 bases lay in between. The CDR3 runs to 16 residues. This PCR relied on a set of 60 Vbeta primers and 13 Jbeta primers. TCRdb's table, derived via immunoSEQ multiplex PCR, lists solely in-frame clones and lacks some. This sample's clone table lists 90,000 to 120,000 clones. This TCR derives from a man aged 45 to 65 in good health and CMV-seronegative. Sequenced input: PBMCs. J is TRBJ1-5 and V is TRBV19; D gene ambiguous. CDR3 sequence reads: CASSKGAAYSNQPQHF. Here the CDR3 DNA reads TGTGCCAGTAGTAAAGGAGCCGCTTATAGCAATCAGCCCCAGCATTTT.